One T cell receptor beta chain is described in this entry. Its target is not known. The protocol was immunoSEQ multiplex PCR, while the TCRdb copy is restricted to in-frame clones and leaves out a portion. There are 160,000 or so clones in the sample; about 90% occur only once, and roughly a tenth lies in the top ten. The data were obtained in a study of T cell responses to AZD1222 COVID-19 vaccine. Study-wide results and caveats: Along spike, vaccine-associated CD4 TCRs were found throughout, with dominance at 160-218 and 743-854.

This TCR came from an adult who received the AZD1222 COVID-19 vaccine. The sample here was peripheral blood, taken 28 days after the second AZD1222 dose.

CDR3 amino acids: CASSSQGSNEQFF. Written as DNA, the CDR3 is TGTGCCAGCAGTTCCCAGGGCAGCAATGAGCAGTTCTTC. This chain links TRBV12-3 or TRBV12-4 with TRBJ2-1, with D perhaps matching TRBD1 (5 bases). Trimming took 4 bases from V and 6 from J, leaving 10 bases between them. The CDR3 contains 13 residues.